Listed below are T cell receptor beta chains from one sample, sequenced in a study of Graves' ophthalmopathy and Graves' hyperthyroidism. TCRdb ran MiXCR on the multiplex PCR reads and lists one entry per CDR3 protein. The table has 340,000 or so distinct CDR3 sequences, under 20% seen once. The sequencing sample was made of peripheral blood. All receptors derive from an adult man with Graves' ophthalmopathy. Both conserved end residues are part of each CDR3. The D gene is left open where the match is weak. Expanded clones get a size class; other rows say once, few or many, or leave the size out.

J | V | size | D | DNA | CDR3
TRBJ2-7 | TRBV3-1 | few | . | TGTGCCAGGACCTTCAACTACGAGCAGTACTTC | CARTFNYEQYF
TRBJ1-2 | TRBV6-4 | once | . | TGTGCCAGCAGTTACTCGGGGCAGGACTATGGCTACACCTTC | CASSYSGQDYGYTF
TRBJ2-2 | TRBV18 | many | . | TGTGCCAGCTCACCAGATCATGGGGAGCTGTTTTTT | CASSPDHGELFF
TRBJ1-1 | TRBV7-9 | many | . | TGTGCCAGCGGCGATCCTGTTGTTACAGGGTGGGCTTTCTTT | CASGDPVVTGWAFF
TRBJ2-2 | TRBV11-2 | many | . | TGTGCCAGCAGCTTCGGTTTGACGGGCGGGACCGGGGAGCTGTTTTTT | CASSFGLTGGTGELFF
TRBJ1-2 | TRBV28 | . | . | TGTGCCAGCAGTTTTGCGGGCAACTTCTATGGCTACACCTTC | CASSFAGNFYGYTF
TRBJ2-6 | TRBV6-2/TRBV6-3 | . | TRBD2 | TGTGCCAGCAGCCGTAGACTAGCGGGGGGGCCTGGGGCCTACGTCCTGACTTTC | CASSRRLAGGPGAYVLTF
TRBJ1-2 | TRBV2 | many | TRBD1 | TGTGCCAGCAGGAAGGACAGGGGGCCTGGGGATGGCTACACCTTC | CASRKDRGPGDGYTF
TRBJ2-7 | TRBV12-3/TRBV12-4 | many | . | TGTGCCAGCAGTAGCAACCGGGACGGCTACGAGCAGTACTTC | CASSSNRDGYEQYF
TRBJ2-7 | TRBV5-1 | many | TRBD1 | TGCGCCAGCAGCTTTGCAGGACAGGGGTTCTACGAGCAGTACTTC | CASSFAGQGFYEQYF
TRBJ1-2 | TRBV20-1 | many | . | TGCAGTGCCGGACGGGACTATGGCTACACCTTC | CSAGRDYGYTF
TRBJ1-1 | TRBV11-2 | many | . | TGTGCCAGCAGCTTAGGCGTCATTGTCGCGGGGGTGCCTGAAGCTTTCTTT | CASSLGVIVAGVPEAFF
TRBJ2-4 | TRBV12-3/TRBV12-4 | . | . | TGTGCCAGCAGTTTACATCAGGGGAAAAACATTCAGTACTTC | CASSLHQGKNIQYF
TRBJ2-2 | TRBV12-3/TRBV12-4 | many | TRBD1 | TGTGCCAGCAGGAGGGACAGGGGACAGAACACCGGGGAGCTGTTTTTT | CASRRDRGQNTGELFF
TRBJ2-2 | TRBV30 | many | . | TGTGCCTGGAGTGTCAAGGTGGGAGGTGGGGAGCTGTTTTTT | CAWSVKVGGGELFF
TRBJ1-5 | TRBV7-2 | many | . | TGTGCCAGCAGCTTGCATAGCGGTAGCAATCAGCCCCAGCATTTT | CASSLHSGSNQPQHF
TRBJ1-3 | TRBV6-1 | many | TRBD1 | TGTGCCAGCAGAACAGGGGGCAGCTCTGGAAACACCATATATTTT | CASRTGGSSGNTIYF
TRBJ2-7 | TRBV11-2 | many | TRBD2 | TGTGCCAGCAGTATTCCGGGACTAAGAAACGAGCAGTACTTC | CASSIPGLRNEQYF
TRBJ2-7 | TRBV5-1 | many | TRBD2 | TGCGCCAGCAGCTCAGCGGGATCCACCTACGAGCAGTACTTC | CASSSAGSTYEQYF
TRBJ2-7 | TRBV6-5 | . | TRBD2 | TGTGCCAGCAGTTACTCGAAGGGGAGCGGGAGCTCCTACGAGCAGTACTTC | CASSYSKGSGSSYEQYF
TRBJ2-5 | TRBV7-8 | many | TRBD1 | TGTGCCAGCAGCCCCCAGGATGGGACAGGTGGAGAGACCCAGTACTTC | CASSPQDGTGGETQYF
TRBJ1-1 | TRBV20-1 | many | . | TGCAGTGCTAGAAGGGGAGAGAACACTGAAGCTTTCTTT | CSARRGENTEAFF
TRBJ2-7 | TRBV4-1 | many | TRBD2 | TGCGCCAGCAGGGAATCTAGCGGGACCAAGGAGCAGTACTTC | CASRESSGTKEQYF
TRBJ1-2 | TRBV30 | many | . | TGTGCCTGGAGTGTCTCTAGAGGCTACACCTTC | CAWSVSRGYTF
TRBJ1-1 | TRBV7-3 | . | . | TGTGCCAGCAGCGCAACGACTAACACTGAAGCTTTCTTT | CASSATTNTEAFF
TRBJ2-2 | TRBV28 | . | . | TGTGCCAGCAGTTTATTCCCGGACATAAACACCGGGGAGCTGTTTTTT | CASSLFPDINTGELFF